Below are 5 T cell receptor beta chains sequenced from a single sample in a study of spatial heterogeneity in lung cancer. TCRdb reanalysed the 5' RACE reads using MiXCR and keeps one entry per CDR3 protein. This table holds about 44,000 distinct CDR3 sequences, roughly an eighth found once. Time point denoted: sample taken at primary tumor resection. From tumor, nontumor lung or frozen PBMC, whole RNA was taken unsorted for sequencing. The specimen comprised PBMCs, sampled at surgery. These receptor sequences come from a male donor with early-stage non-small cell lung cancer.

The chain carries TRBV4-3 and TRBJ1-6; D gene uncertain. Germline values: CDR1 LGHNA, CDR2 YSLEER. The length of the CDR3 is 17 residues. Deletions cut 0 bases from V and 7 bases from J, with 16 bases between. The CDR3 region has the DNA TGCGCCAGCAGCCAAGAAGGGAGGAGGACGTGGAATTCACCCCTCCACTTT. This translates into CASSQEGRRTWNSPLHF.

This clonotype was counted ten times or more. The J gene is TRBJ1-4, the V gene TRBV15, with a weak D call TRBD1 (5 bases). Germline V gene lookup returns CDR1 LNHNV and CDR2 YYDKDF (reference sequence). V dropped 4 bases and J dropped 0 bases, with 12 bases sitting between them. CDR3 length: 16 amino acids. CDR3 nucleotide sequence: TGTGCCACCAGCACAACCGGGACTGCAACTAATGAAAAACTGTTTTTT. Its translation: CATSTTGTATNEKLFF.

This chain joins TRBV4-3 and TRBJ2-3; 10 nucleotides align to TRBD2. The CDR3 consists of 17 residues. CDR1 is LGHNA and CDR2 is YSLEER in the germline V gene. V lost 4 bases to trimming and J lost 2 bases; unmatched junction nucleotides: 9. The CDR3 here is CASSLYLAGGVTDTQYF. CDR3 coding DNA: TGCGCCAGCAGCCTATACTTAGCGGGAGGCGTCACAGATACGCAGTATTTT.

This clonotype was counted at least ten times. The gene calls are TRBV30 and TRBJ2-5, with no clear D. The CDR3 has 13 amino acids. Germline V gene data show CDR1 as GTSNPN and CDR2 as SVGIG (reference sequence). The CDR3 DNA follows: TGTGCTTGGGCGGCAGATACTCAAGAGACCCAGTACTTC. Protein product: CAWAADTQETQYF.

This clonotype was counted between two and nine times. The chain couples TRBV27 to TRBJ1-4; 7 bases are a match to TRBD1. CDR3 size: 15 residues. V dropped 5 bases and J dropped 5; count of bases not matched to a gene: 8. Germline V lookup: CDR1 MNHEY, CDR2 SMNVEV (reference sequence). The CDR3: CASSPPGQWNEKLFF. CDR3 coding DNA: TGTGCCAGCAGTCCTCCGGGACAGTGGAATGAAAAACTGTTTTTT.